This note documents a single TCR beta chain sequence. As yet, its antigen is unknown. This entry is derived from a study of shared clonotypes between healthy human individuals. Study as a whole: The study enrolled a couple of women and three men aged 18 to 49.

Points from the study as a whole: What naive subsets generally showed was a larger estimated richness than memory subsets showed. A small donor pool kept down the genetic and exposure-history diversity that was represented.

The authors ran the assay at deep level. Profiling relied on immunoSEQ multiplex PCR, and the TCRdb table lists in-frame clones only, not all of them. The data contain roughly 2,300,000 clones, about 90% of them singletons. V gave up 4 bases and J gave up 6 bases, with 13 bases separating them. CDR1 and CDR2 (germline): SGHRS, YFSETQ. CDR3 length: 13 residues. The TCR comes from a man younger than 30 in good health. Some clones in this sample may be carry-over from other donors' samples. The material sequenced was naive CD4+ T cells from PBMCs. Specified subset: CD45RA+ positively selected. The chain carries TRBV5-1 and TRBJ1-1, with D tentatively TRBD1 (6 bases). CDR3 protein: CASSRQGKPEAFF. CDR3 nucleotides: TGCGCCAGCAGCAGGCAGGGGAAACCTGAAGCTTTCTTT.